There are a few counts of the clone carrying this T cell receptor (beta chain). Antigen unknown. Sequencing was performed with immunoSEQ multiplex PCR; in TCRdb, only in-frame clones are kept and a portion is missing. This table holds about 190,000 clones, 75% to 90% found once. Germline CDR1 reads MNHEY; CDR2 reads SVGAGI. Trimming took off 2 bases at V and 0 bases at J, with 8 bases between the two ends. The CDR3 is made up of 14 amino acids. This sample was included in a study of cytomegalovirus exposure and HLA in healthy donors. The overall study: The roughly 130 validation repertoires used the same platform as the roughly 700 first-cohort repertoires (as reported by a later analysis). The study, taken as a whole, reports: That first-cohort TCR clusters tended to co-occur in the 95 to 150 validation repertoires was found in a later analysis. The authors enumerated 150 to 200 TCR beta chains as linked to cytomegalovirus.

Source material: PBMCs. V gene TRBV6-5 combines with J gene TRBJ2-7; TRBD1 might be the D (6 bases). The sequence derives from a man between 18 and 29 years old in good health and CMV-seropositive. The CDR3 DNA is TGTGCCAGCAGTTACGGGACAAACTCCTACGAGCAGTACTTC. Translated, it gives CASSYGTNSYEQYF.